This TCR beta chain was sequenced for a study of vaccination effects on CD4 cells after COVID-19. Sequencing in the ViraFEST assay came after antigen-specific CD4+ T cells had been expanded with viral peptide pools, which were used to stimulate PBMC. The culture ran for approximately 10 days, and then CD4+ T cells were isolated. Every well housed 1.5 million to 2 million PBMC, which grew in culture alongside around 9.8 IU/ml IL-2 and around 9.8 ug/ml peptides. Cells had half their medium changed to IL-2 medium on days 3 and 7. Points on this clone: Its specificity is not known.

V lost 5 bases, J lost 5 bases, and 4 bases stayed unmatched. Per the germline V gene, CDR1 is SGHTA and CDR2 is FQGNSA. The CDR3 loop spans 13 amino acids. TCRdb's table, derived via immunoSEQ multiplex PCR, lists solely in-frame clones and lacks some. The sample consists of some 15,000 clones, just over 75% of them appearing once. The sample in question was CD4+ T cells from PBMCs cultured with HCoV-229E spike peptides, obtained before COVID-19 vaccination. The receptor was derived from a human donor who received a COVID-19 vaccine. The V and J genes are TRBV7-2 and TRBJ1-1, with TRBD1 identical over 8 bases. CDR3 in DNA: TGTGCCAGCAGCGCGAGACAGGGGACTGAAGCTTTCTTT. It codes for CASSARQGTEAFF.